These 5 T cell receptor beta chains originate from one sample sequenced in a study of T cells after posttransplantation cyclophosphamide. Treatment was busulfan-fludarabine conditioning, a marrow graft, and cyclophosphamide on days +3 and +4. Only in-frame clones appear in the TCRdb table, and some are missing; sequencing was by immunoSEQ multiplex PCR. There are 15,000 to 20,000 clones in the sample; approximately 90% occur only once, and 7.3% lies in the top ten. The material sequenced was PBMCs, taken after allogeneic stem cell transplant with posttransplant cyclophosphamide. The source of these receptors is a female patient between 40 and 50 years old who received an allogeneic stem cell transplant from a related donor, was CMV-positive, and had no GVHD. Some T cells may have come from the graft donor.

This rearrangement joins TRBV5-4 to TRBJ2-3; TRBD1 might be the D (5 bases). Trimming shortened V by 4 bases and J by 6 bases, and 9 bases separated the two germline ends. There are 12 residues in the CDR3. Looked up from germline, CDR1 is SGHNT and CDR2 is YYREEE (reference sequence). The CDR3 bases are TGTGCCAGCAGCCGCAAGGGGGATACGCAGTATTTT. Its translation: CASSRKGDTQYF.

The V gene is TRBV19, the J gene TRBJ2-7; a possible D gene is TRBD2 (5 bases). V gave up 9 bases and J gave up 3 bases, with 18 bases separating them. The CDR3 contains 14 residues. In germline, CDR1 is LNHDA, CDR2 SQIVND (reference sequence). CDR3 sequence: CASQFGRGSYEQYF. CDR3 DNA sequence: TGTGCCAGCCAATTTGGACGGGGAAGCTACGAGCAGTACTTC.

The chain has TRBV19 and TRBJ1-5, with a tentative D call TRBD1 (5 bases). Germline CDR1 is LNHDA and CDR2 is SQIVND (reference sequence). Trimming removed 6 bases from V and 4 bases from J, with 7 bases in between. The CDR3 runs 12 residues. CDR3 sequence reads: CASRGPNQPQHF. The CDR3 nucleotides are TGTGCCAGTAGGGGGCCTAATCAGCCCCAGCATTTT.

The chain recombines TRBV5-1 with TRBJ2-5; tentatively, D is TRBD2 (6 bases). The CDR3 runs 15 residues. Per germline, CDR1 SGHRS and CDR2 YFSETQ. The V end was cut by 0 bases, the J end by 5 bases, with 14 bases between. The chain's CDR3 is CASSLAGTGGETQYF. CDR3 DNA sequence: TGCGCCAGCAGCTTGGCAGGGACTGGGGGGGAGACCCAGTACTTC.

This sequence joins TRBV6-1 and TRBJ1-2; TRBD1 agrees at 8 bases. CDR1 is MNHNS, CDR2 SASEGT, per germline. V shed 6 bases and J 5 bases; nucleotides not matched to a gene: 5. The CDR3 extends over 13 amino acids. CDR3 in DNA: TGTGCCAGCAGGGGGACAGGAGCGTATGGCTACACCTTC. Protein product: CASRGTGAYGYTF.